The TCR beta chain under discussion was sequenced for a study of T-cell memory formation after mild COVID-19 (dated by TCRdb to about 2021). Study-level background: Most TCR sequence clusters were specific to one of the two donors. In a couple of donors, T-cell clones that expanded and contracted after mild COVID-19 were followed by sequencing TCRalpha and TCRbeta repertoires longitudinally. Two young, previously healthy adult volunteers, one female and one male, were included in the cohort.

Ficoll-Paque density gradient centrifugation was used to isolate PBMCs. What the work shows at the level of the full study, not this receptor alone: The second-wave clones that peaked on day 37 were not confirmed to be SARS-CoV-2 specific. Only a couple of mild cases were covered in the study, and larger cohorts including severe cases with pre-infection samples were considered necessary. The detection of some responding clones in pre-infection memory suggests that pre-existing cross-reactive memory T cells joined the SARS-CoV-2 response. Contracting CD4+ clones were located mainly in the CM and EM memory subsets, whereas CD8+ clones were found to be enriched in EMRA. Clones contracting from day 15 to 85 had balanced CD4/CD8 phenotypes, while a second wave expanding from day 15 to 37 was biased towards CD4+.

The CDR3 has 14 amino acids, counting the end cysteine and phenylalanine. Here the CDR3 DNA is all that survives: 42 bases in frame from base 1. V drops 6 bases and J drops 2 bases, leaving 13 bases in between. The sequencer was an Illumina NovaSeq 6000. cDNA libraries for TCRalpha and TCRbeta were prepared by 5'RACE using constant-segment primers, with sample barcodes and unique molecular identifiers added. RNA was extracted from every sample with Trizol reagent. The libraries were amplified in two PCR steps, and the second step added a second sample barcode and Illumina TruSeq adapters. The libraries were sequenced on an Illumina NovaSeq using 2 x 150 bp paired-end reads. In the original analysis: Demultiplexing of reads and collapsing into UMI-guided consensus sequences were performed with migec v1.2.7. With mixcr v2.1.11, UMI consensuses were aligned to TRA and TRB V and J templates and assembled into clonotypes. A clonotype was counted as expanded or contracted only when both edgeR and NoisET called the clonotype significant, with the noise models trained on biological replicates. For edgeR calls, the thresholds were a false discovery rate-adjusted p below 0.01 and a log2 fold-change of 1. PCA with hierarchical clustering of max-normalized trajectories of the 1000 most abundant clonotypes was used as exploratory dynamics analysis. Each responding clone was given a CD4 or CD8 phenotype based on the CD4+ and CD8+ repertoires, which had been sequenced separately. TCRdb applied fastp at Q25 and MiXCR to the public reads, then kept only in-frame beta chains. Under each unique CDR3 protein, matching rows form one entry showing the most common genes and DNA. The V and J calls reflect TCRdb's pipeline rather than the authors' work. For this sample the table gives about 440,000 distinct CDR3 sequences, of which roughly 20% were detected only once. The ten largest clones add up to more than 8% of the sample.

Note on this clonotype: Its cognate antigen has yet to be identified. Base qualities are not recorded, but no much larger clone differs from it by a single base.

This receptor was obtained from an adult woman who had mild COVID-19 (a few samples of this study predate the infection). The sample titles of this study are shuffled in the database, so cell type and time point are left out; the donor was told from shared clones. Sequencing was done on a sample of PBMCs or a T cell subset sorted from them (not recorded which). The sequence joins TRBV12-3 or TRBV12-4 to TRBJ2-5; the D segment cannot be called with confidence. The DNA reads TGTGCCAGCAGCAAAGGCCCGGGTCAAGAGACCCAGTACTTC. Translated, it reads CASSKGPGQETQYF.